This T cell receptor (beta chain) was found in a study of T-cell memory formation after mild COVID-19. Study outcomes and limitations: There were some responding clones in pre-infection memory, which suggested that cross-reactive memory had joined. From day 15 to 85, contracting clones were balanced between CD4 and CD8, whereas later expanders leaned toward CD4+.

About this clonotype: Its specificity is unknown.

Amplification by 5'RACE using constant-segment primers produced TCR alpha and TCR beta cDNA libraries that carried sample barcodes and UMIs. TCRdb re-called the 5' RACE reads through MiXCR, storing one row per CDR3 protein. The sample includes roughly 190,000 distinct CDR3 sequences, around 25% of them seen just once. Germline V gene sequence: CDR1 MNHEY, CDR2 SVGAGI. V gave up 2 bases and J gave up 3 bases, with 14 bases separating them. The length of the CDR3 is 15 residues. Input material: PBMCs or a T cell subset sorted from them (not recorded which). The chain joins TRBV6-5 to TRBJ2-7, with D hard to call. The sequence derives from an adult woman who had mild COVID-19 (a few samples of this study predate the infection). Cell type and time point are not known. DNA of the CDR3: TGTGCCAGCAGTTACATAGGTTTTAATATCTACGAGCAGTACTTC. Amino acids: CASSYIGFNIYEQYF.